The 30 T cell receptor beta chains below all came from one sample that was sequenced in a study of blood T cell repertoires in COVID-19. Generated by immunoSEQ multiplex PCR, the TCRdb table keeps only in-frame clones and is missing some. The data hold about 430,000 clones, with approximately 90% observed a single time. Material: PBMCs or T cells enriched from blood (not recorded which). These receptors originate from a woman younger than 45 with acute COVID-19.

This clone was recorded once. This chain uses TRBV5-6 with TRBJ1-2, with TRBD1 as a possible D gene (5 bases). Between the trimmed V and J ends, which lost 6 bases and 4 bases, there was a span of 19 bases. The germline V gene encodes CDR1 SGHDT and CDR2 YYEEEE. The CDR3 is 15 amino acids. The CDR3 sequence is CASIYMGRTIYGYTF. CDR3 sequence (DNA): TGTGCCAGCATCTACATGGGGCGGACAATCTATGGCTACACCTTC. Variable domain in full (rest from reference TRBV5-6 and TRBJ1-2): DAGVTQSPTHLIKTRGQQVTLRCSPKSGHDTVSWYQQALGQGPQFIFQYYEEEERQRGNFPDRFSGHQFPNYSSELNVNALLLGDSALYLCASIYMGRTIYGYTFGSGTRLTVV.

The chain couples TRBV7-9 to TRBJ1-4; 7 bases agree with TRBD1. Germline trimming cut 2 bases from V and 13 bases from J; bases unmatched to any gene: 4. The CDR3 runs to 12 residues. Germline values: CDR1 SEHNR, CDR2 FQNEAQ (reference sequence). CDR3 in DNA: TGTGCCAGCAGCTTACAGGGGGTCGGACTGTTTTTT. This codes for CASSLQGVGLFF.

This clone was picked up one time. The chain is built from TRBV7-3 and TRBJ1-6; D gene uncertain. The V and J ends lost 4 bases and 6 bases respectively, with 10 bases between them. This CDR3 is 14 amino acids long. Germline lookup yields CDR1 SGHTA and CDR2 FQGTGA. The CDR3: CASSSEGLNSPLHF. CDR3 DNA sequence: TGTGCCAGCAGCTCCGAGGGCCTTAATTCACCCCTCCACTTT.

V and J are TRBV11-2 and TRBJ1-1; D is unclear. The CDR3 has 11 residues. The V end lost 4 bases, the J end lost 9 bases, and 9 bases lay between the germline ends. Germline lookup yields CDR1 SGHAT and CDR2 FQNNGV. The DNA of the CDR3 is TGTGCCAGCAGCTCCGACATCAAAGCTTTCTTT. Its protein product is CASSSDIKAFF.

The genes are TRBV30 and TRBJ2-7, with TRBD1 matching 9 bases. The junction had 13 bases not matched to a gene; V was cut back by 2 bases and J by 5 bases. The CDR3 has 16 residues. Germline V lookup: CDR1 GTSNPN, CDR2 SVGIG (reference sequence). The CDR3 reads CAWSLSGTGSVNEQYF. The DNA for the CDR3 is TGTGCCTGGAGTTTGTCCGGGACAGGGAGTGTCAACGAGCAGTACTTC.

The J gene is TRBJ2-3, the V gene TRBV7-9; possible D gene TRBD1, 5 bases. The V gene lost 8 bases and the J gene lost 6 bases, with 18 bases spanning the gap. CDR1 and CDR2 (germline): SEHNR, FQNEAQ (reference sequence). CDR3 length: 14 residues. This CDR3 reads CASANEGAPDTQYF. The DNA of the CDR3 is TGTGCCAGCGCGAATGAAGGGGCCCCGGATACGCAGTATTTT.

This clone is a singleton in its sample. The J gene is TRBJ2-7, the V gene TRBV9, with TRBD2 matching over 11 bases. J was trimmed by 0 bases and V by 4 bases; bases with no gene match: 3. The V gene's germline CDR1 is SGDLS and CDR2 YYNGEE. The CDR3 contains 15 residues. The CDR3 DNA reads TGTGCCAGCAGCCCTAGCGGGGGGAGCTCCTACGAGCAGTACTTC. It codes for CASSPSGGSSYEQYF.

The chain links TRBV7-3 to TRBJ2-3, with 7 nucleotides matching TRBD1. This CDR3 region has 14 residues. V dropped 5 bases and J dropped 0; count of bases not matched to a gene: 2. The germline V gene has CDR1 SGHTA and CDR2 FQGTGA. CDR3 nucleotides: TGTGCCAGCAGCCCGGGACAGAGCACAGATACGCAGTATTTT. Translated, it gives CASSPGQSTDTQYF. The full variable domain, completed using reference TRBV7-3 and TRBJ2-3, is GAGVSQTPSNKVTEKGKYVELRCDPISGHTALYWYRQSLGQGPEFLIYFQGTGAADDSGLPNDRFFAVRPEGSVSTLKIQRTERGDSAVYLCASSPGQSTDTQYFGPGTRLTVL.

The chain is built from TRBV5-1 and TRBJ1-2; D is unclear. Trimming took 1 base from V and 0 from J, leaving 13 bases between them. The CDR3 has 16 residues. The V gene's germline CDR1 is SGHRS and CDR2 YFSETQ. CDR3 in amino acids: CASSLFQSSTNYGYTF. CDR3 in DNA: TGCGCCAGCAGCTTGTTTCAGTCCTCCACTAACTATGGCTACACCTTC.

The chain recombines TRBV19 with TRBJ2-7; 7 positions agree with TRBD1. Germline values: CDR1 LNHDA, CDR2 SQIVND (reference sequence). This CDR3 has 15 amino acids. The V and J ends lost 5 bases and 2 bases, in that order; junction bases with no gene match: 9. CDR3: CASSAGQDLTYEQYF. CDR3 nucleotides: TGTGCCAGTAGTGCTGGACAGGACCTAACCTACGAGCAGTACTTC. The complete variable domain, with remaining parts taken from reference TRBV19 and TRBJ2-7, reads DGGITQSPKYLFRKEGQNVTLSCEQNLNHDAMYWYRQDPGQGLRLIYYSQIVNDFQKGDIAEGYSVSREKKESFPLTVTSAQKNPTAFYLCASSAGQDLTYEQYFGPGTRLTVT.

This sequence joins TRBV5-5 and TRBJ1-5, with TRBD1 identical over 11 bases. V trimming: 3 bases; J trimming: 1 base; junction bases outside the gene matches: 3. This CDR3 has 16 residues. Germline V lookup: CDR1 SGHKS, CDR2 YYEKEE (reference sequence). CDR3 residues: CASSWGQGDSNQPQHF. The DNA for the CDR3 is TGTGCCAGCAGCTGGGGACAGGGGGACAGCAATCAGCCCCAGCATTTT.

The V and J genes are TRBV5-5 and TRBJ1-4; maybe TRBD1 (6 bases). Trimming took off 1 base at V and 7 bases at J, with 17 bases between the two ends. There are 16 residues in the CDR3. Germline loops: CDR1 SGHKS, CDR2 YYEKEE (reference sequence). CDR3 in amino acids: CASSLPPGQSPEKLFF. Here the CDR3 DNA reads TGTGCCAGCAGCTTGCCCCCAGGACAGTCACCTGAAAAACTGTTTTTT.

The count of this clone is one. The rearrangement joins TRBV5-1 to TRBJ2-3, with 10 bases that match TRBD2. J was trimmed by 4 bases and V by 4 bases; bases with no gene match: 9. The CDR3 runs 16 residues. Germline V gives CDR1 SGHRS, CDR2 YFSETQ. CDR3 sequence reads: CASSPRAGGRSDTQYF. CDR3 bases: TGCGCCAGCAGCCCCCGAGCGGGGGGGAGGTCAGATACGCAGTATTTT.

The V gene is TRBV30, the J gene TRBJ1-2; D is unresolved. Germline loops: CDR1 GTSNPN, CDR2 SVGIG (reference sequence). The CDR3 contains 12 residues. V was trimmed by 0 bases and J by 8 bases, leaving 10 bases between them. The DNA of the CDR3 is TGTGCCTGGAGTGTAAAGGGAGGAGGCTACACCTTC. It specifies CAWSVKGGGYTF.

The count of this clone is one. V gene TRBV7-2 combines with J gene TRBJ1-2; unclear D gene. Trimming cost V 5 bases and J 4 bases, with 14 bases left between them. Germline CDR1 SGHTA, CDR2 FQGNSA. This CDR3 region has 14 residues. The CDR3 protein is CASSPGDMFYGYTF. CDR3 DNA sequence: TGTGCCAGCAGCCCCGGTGACATGTTCTATGGCTACACCTTC.

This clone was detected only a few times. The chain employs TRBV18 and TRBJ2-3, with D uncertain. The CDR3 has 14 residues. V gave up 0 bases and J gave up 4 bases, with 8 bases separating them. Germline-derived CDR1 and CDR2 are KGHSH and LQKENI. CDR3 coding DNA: TGTGCCAGCTCACCACCGAGTGTCCCAGATACGCAGTATTTT. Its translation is CASSPPSVPDTQYF.

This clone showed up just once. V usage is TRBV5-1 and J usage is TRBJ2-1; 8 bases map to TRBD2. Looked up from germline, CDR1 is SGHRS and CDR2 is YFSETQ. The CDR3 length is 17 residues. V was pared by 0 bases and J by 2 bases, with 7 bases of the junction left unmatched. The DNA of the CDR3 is TGCGCCAGCAGCTTGGCCAAGTTGCGGGGGGCCTACAATGAGCAGTTCTTC. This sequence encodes CASSLAKLRGAYNEQFF.

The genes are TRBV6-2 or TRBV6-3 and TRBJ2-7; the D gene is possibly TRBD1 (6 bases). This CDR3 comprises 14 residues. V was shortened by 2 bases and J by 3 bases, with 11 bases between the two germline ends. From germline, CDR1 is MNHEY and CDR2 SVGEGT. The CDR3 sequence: CASSYPGHFYEQYF. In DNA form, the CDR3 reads TGTGCCAGCAGTTACCCGGGACACTTCTACGAGCAGTACTTC.

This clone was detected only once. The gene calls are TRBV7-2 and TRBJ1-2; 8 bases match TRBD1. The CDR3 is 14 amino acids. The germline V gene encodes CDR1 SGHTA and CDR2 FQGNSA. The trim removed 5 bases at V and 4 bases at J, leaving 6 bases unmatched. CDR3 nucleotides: TGTGCCAGCAGCCAGGGGGCAGGGATCTATGGCTACACCTTC. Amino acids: CASSQGAGIYGYTF.

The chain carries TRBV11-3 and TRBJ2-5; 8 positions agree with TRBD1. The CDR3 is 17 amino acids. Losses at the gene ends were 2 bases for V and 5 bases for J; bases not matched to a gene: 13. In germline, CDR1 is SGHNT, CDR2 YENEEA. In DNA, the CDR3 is TGTGCCAGCAGCTTAAGCTCCGAGGCCAGGGGGCGGGAGACCCAGTACTTC. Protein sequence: CASSLSSEARGRETQYF. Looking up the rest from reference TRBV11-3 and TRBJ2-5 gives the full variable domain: EAGVVQSPRYKIIEKKQPVAFWCNPISGHNTLYWYLQNLGQGPELLIRYENEEAVDDSQLPKDRFSAERLKGVDSTLKIQPAELGDSAVYLCASSLSSEARGRETQYFGPGTRLLVL.

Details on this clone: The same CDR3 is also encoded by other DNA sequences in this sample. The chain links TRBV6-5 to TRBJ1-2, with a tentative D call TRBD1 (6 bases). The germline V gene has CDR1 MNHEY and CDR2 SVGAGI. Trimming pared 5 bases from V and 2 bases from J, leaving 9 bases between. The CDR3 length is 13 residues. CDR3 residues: CASSPTGNYGYTF. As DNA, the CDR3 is TGTGCCAGCAGTCCGACAGGAAACTATGGCTACACCTTC.

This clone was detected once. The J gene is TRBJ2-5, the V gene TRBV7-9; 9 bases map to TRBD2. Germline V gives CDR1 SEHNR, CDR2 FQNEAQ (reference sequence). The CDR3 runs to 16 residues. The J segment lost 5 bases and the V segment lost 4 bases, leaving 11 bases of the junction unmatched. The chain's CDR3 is CASSSLIAGAGETQYF. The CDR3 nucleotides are TGTGCCAGCAGCTCCCTTATAGCGGGGGCGGGGGAGACCCAGTACTTC.

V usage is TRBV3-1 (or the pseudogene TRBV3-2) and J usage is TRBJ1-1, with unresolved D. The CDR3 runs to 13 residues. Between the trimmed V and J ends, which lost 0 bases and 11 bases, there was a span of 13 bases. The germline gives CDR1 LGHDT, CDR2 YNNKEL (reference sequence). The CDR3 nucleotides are TGTGCCAGCAGCCAAGACTGGGGTGCGGGGGCTTTCTTT. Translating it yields CASSQDWGAGAFF.

CDR3 sequence reads: CASRSGDREYF. Written as DNA, the CDR3 is TGTGCCAGCAGGAGCGGGGACAGGGAGTACTTC. The V gene is TRBV25-1, the J gene TRBJ2-5; 9 bases match TRBD1. This CDR3 spans 11 amino acids. The junction had 5 bases not matched to a gene; V was cut back by 6 bases and J by 12 bases. Germline CDR1 is MGHDK and CDR2 is SYGVNS.

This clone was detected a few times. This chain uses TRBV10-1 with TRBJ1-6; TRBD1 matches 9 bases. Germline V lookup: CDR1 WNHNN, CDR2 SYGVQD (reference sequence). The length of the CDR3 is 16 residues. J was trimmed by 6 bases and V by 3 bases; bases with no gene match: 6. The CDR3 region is CASSESGTGSNSPLHF. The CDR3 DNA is TGCGCCAGCAGTGAATCTGGGACAGGGAGTAATTCACCCCTCCACTTT.

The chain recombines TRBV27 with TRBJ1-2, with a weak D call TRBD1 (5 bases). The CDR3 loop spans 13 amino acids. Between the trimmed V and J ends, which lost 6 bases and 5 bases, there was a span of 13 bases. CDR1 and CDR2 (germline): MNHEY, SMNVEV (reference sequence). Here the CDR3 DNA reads TGTGCCAGCAGCCGCGGGACTGTTTATGGCTACACCTTC. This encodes CASSRGTVYGYTF.

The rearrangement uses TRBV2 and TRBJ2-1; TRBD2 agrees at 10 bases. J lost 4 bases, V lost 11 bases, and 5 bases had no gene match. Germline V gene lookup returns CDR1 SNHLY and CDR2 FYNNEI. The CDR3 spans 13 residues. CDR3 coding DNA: TGTGCCGGGACTAGCGCCGTATACAATGAGCAGTTCTTC. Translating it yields CAGTSAVYNEQFF.

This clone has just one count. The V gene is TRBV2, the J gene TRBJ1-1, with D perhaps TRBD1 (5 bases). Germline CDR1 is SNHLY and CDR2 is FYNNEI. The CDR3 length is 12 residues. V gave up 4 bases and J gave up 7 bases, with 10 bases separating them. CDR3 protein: CASSGRGREAFF. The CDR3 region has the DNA TGTGCCAGCAGTGGTAGGGGCCGTGAAGCTTTCTTT.

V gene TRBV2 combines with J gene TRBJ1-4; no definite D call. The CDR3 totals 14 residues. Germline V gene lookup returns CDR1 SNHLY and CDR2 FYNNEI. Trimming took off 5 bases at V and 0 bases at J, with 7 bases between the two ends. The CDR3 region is CASSRVTTNEKLFF. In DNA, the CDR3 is TGTGCCAGCAGTAGAGTAACAACTAATGAAAAACTGTTTTTT.

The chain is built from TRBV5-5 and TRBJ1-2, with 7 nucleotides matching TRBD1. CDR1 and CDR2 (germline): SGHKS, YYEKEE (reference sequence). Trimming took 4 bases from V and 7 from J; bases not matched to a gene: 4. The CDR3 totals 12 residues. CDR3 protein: CASSRQGGGYTF. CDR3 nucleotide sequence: TGTGCCAGCAGCAGACAGGGTGGTGGCTACACCTTC.